The rows below give T cell receptor beta chains drawn from one sample of a study of vaccination effects on CD4 cells after COVID-19. The method was immunoSEQ multiplex PCR; TCRdb's version includes in-frame clones alone and lacks a portion of them. This table holds 57,000 or so clones, under 85% found once. No antigen is known for these receptors. The sequenced sample was CD4+ T cells from PBMCs cultured without peptide, obtained after COVID-19 vaccination. These receptors were taken from a human donor who received a COVID-19 vaccine. Each CDR3 is given with its conserved first and last residue. The D gene is left open where the match is weak. Rows may omit the clone size; those that give it use once, few, many or a size class.

d_gene: .; j_gene: TRBJ1-5; abundance: .; v_gene: TRBV27; CDR3aa: CATANRAPWETQHF; CDR3nt: TGTGCCACCGCCAACCGGGCCCCGTGGGAGACCCAGCATTTT
d_gene: .; j_gene: TRBJ2-7; abundance: .; v_gene: TRBV6-5; CDR3aa: CASRGTPRGYEQYF; CDR3nt: TGTGCCAGCAGGGGGACCCCGCGCGGCTACGAGCAGTACTTC
d_gene: .; j_gene: TRBJ2-1; abundance: .; v_gene: TRBV11-2; CDR3aa: CASSLEPQIYNEQFF; CDR3nt: TGTGCCAGCAGCTTAGAACCCCAGATATACAATGAGCAGTTCTTC
d_gene: .; j_gene: TRBJ2-1; abundance: .; v_gene: TRBV6-5; CDR3aa: CASSYSFRRSYNEQFF; CDR3nt: TGTGCCAGCAGTTACTCGTTCAGGCGCTCCTACAATGAGCAGTTCTTC
d_gene: TRBD1; j_gene: TRBJ1-1; abundance: few; v_gene: TRBV19; CDR3aa: CASTSGQVTTEAFF; CDR3nt: TGTGCCAGTACCTCGGGACAGGTTACCACTGAAGCTTTCTTT
d_gene: .; j_gene: TRBJ1-1; abundance: .; v_gene: TRBV5-1; CDR3aa: CASSLVGGQGNTEAFF; CDR3nt: TGCGCCAGCAGTTTGGTCGGCGGTCAGGGGAACACTGAAGCTTTCTTT
d_gene: .; j_gene: TRBJ1-2; abundance: .; v_gene: TRBV9; CDR3aa: CASSPEAGQRRYGYTF; CDR3nt: TGTGCCAGCAGCCCCGAGGCAGGACAAAGACGCTATGGCTACACCTTC
d_gene: .; j_gene: TRBJ2-2; abundance: once; v_gene: TRBV12-3/TRBV12-4; CDR3aa: CASSPYTGELFF; CDR3nt: TGTGCCAGCAGCCCATACACCGGGGAGCTGTTTTTT
d_gene: .; j_gene: TRBJ2-1; abundance: few; v_gene: TRBV24-1; CDR3aa: CATSDPGVPPYNEQFF; CDR3nt: TGTGCCACCAGTGACCCCGGAGTCCCGCCCTACAATGAGCAGTTCTTC
d_gene: .; j_gene: TRBJ1-2; abundance: few; v_gene: TRBV2; CDR3aa: CASSAGAGGYTF; CDR3nt: TGTGCCAGCAGTGCAGGGGCCGGTGGCTACACCTTC
d_gene: TRBD2; j_gene: TRBJ2-1; abundance: .; v_gene: TRBV5-1; CDR3aa: CASSFLTLTSGLYNEQFF; CDR3nt: TGCGCCAGCAGCTTCTTGACCCTGACTAGCGGGCTTTACAATGAGCAGTTCTTC
d_gene: .; j_gene: TRBJ2-4; abundance: once; v_gene: TRBV12-3/TRBV12-4; CDR3aa: CASSLAKNIQYF; CDR3nt: TGTGCCAGCAGTTTAGCCAAAAACATTCAGTACTTC
d_gene: .; j_gene: TRBJ2-1; abundance: few; v_gene: TRBV2; CDR3aa: CASRPALHNEQFF; CDR3nt: TGTGCCAGCAGGCCCGCACTTCACAATGAGCAGTTCTTC
d_gene: TRBD1; j_gene: TRBJ1-2; abundance: .; v_gene: TRBV18; CDR3aa: CASSPLGTGGAGNYGYTF; CDR3nt: TGTGCCAGCTCACCGCTCGGGACAGGGGGCGCGGGAAACTATGGCTACACCTTC
d_gene: TRBD1; j_gene: TRBJ2-1; abundance: .; v_gene: TRBV7-2; CDR3aa: CASSFRDRPRFF; CDR3nt: TGTGCCAGCAGCTTCCGGGACAGACCCAGGTTCTTC
d_gene: .; j_gene: TRBJ1-3; abundance: .; v_gene: TRBV7-2; CDR3aa: CASSLVSGNAGNTIYF; CDR3nt: TGTGCCAGCAGCTTAGTTTCGGGGAATGCGGGAAACACCATATATTTT
d_gene: TRBD1; j_gene: TRBJ1-2; abundance: .; v_gene: TRBV29-1; CDR3aa: CSVAQDRGSGYTF; CDR3nt: TGCAGCGTCGCTCAGGACAGGGGATCTGGCTACACCTTC
d_gene: TRBD2; j_gene: TRBJ2-1; abundance: .; v_gene: TRBV5-4; CDR3aa: CASSLSSGGASYNEQFF; CDR3nt: TGTGCCAGCAGCTTGAGTAGCGGGGGGGCGTCATACAATGAGCAGTTCTTC